This TCR beta chain was observed in a study of shared clonotypes between healthy human individuals. The germline gives CDR1 MDHEN, CDR2 SYDVKM. Trimming cost V 8 bases and J 2 bases, with 6 bases left between them. This CDR3 has 11 residues. Using immunoSEQ multiplex PCR, the repertoire was profiled, and TCRdb retains in-frame clones only, with some absent. The repertoire has some 900,000 clones, approximately 76% of them found once; the top ten carry roughly 1.5%. The J gene is TRBJ2-5, the V gene TRBV28, with D maybe TRBD2 (6 bases). What was sequenced was memory CD4+ T cells sorted from blood. Indicated subset: CD45RA-negative fraction. This sequence originates from a man aged 18 to 30 in good health. CDR3 DNA sequence: TGTGCCAGCGGGGGGCAAGAGACCCAGTACTTC. It encodes CASGGQETQYF. The variable domain in full, completed from reference TRBV28 and TRBJ2-5, reads DVKVTQSSRYLVKRTGEKVFLECVQDMDHENMFWYRQDPGLGLRLIYFSYDVKMKEKGDIPEGYSVSREKKERFSLILESASTNQTSMYLCASGGQETQYFGPGTRLLVL.